This T cell receptor beta chain came from a study of cytomegalovirus exposure and HLA in healthy donors. Study conclusions and caveats: The later analysis indicated that the majority of CMV-associated TCR beta chains appeared HLA-restricted. TCR beta chain V- and J-gene trimming was linked, in a later analysis, to a missense variant in DCLRE1C.

The PCR employed 60 Vbeta primers together with 13 Jbeta primers. Measured with immunoSEQ multiplex PCR; TCRdb has only the in-frame clones, and not every one. The sample lists around 75,000 clones, approximately 78% occurring once. Donors sampled were nominally healthy, though unrecorded immune exposures were likely. Concerning this clone itself: As yet, its antigen is unknown.

The CDR3 loop spans 15 amino acids. Losses at the gene ends were 3 bases for V and 2 bases for J; bases not matched to a gene: 6. Per germline, CDR1 KGHSY and CDR2 FQNENV. Sequencing was done on a sample of PBMCs. This chain uses TRBV16 with TRBJ1-1; 7 nucleotides line up with TRBD1. The sequence was obtained from a man aged 35-49 years in good health and CMV-seronegative. In DNA form, the CDR3 reads TGTGCCAGCAGCCACGAGACAGGGATTAACACTGAAGCTTTCTTT. This translates into CASSHETGINTEAFF.